Listed here are 29 T cell receptor beta chains from one sample, sequenced in a study of monozygotic twins with inflammatory bowel disease. TCRdb reanalyzed the 5' RACE reads, giving one entry per CDR3 protein sequence and no DNA. The table gives some 170,000 distinct CDR3 sequences; the top ten clones make up 2% to 3% of it. Material for sequencing was blood. Source of these receptors: a human donor with ulcerative colitis or Crohn's disease, or a healthy co-twin of an affected twin (not recorded which).

The CDR3 spells CASSEEQYNEQFF. This sequence joins TRBV2 and TRBJ2-1. This CDR3 is 13 amino acids long. Germline V gives CDR1 SNHLY, CDR2 FYNNEI.

This chain links TRBV5-1 with TRBJ2-3; absent DNA, TCRdb's TRBD2 call cannot be checked. The CDR3 loop spans 15 amino acids. The V gene's germline CDR1 is SGHRS and CDR2 YFSETQ. CDR3 sequence reads: CASSGTRGNTDTQYF.

The chain employs TRBV27 and TRBJ2-2; TCRdb selects TRBD1, and the lack of DNA leaves this call unchecked. This CDR3 is built from 14 residues. The germline V gene has CDR1 MNHEY and CDR2 SMNVEV (reference sequence). The CDR3 sequence: CASSATGWAGELFF.

The chain couples TRBV6-5 to TRBJ2-3; as DNA is missing, the TRBD1 call by TCRdb cannot be tested. Germline V CDR1 and CDR2: MNHEY, SVGAGI. CDR3 length: 17 amino acids. The CDR3 is CASSYSWQTGTTDTQYF.

The chain's CDR3 is CASRPNYGQGAVEQYF. V usage is TRBV6-1 and J usage is TRBJ2-7; TCRdb designates TRBD1, a call that cannot be tested without DNA. The V gene's germline CDR1 is MNHNS and CDR2 SASEGT. The CDR3 sequence is 16 residues long.

V is TRBV20-1 and J is TRBJ1-2. The CDR3 is 15 amino acids. Germline V gene data show CDR1 as DFQATT and CDR2 as SNEGSKA (reference sequence). CDR3 in amino acids: CSASDPRDQSPGYTF.

The V gene is TRBV5-6, the J gene TRBJ2-7; TCRdb returns TRBD1, unconfirmable since there is no DNA. CDR3 length: 17 residues. CDR1 SGHDT and CDR2 YYEEEE come from the germline V gene. The CDR3 is CASRTQLWDRVAYEQYF.

The V gene is TRBV5-1, the J gene TRBJ1-3. The V gene's germline CDR1 is SGHRS and CDR2 YFSETQ. This CDR3 has 16 residues. CDR3 sequence reads: CASSLGRVDSGNTIYF.

The chain employs TRBV6-1 and TRBJ2-7; TCRdb selects TRBD2, and the lack of DNA leaves this call unchecked. From germline, CDR1 is MNHNS and CDR2 SASEGT. The CDR3 has 15 amino acids. The CDR3 loop reads CASKRGTHLSYEQYF.

The chain links TRBV20-1 to TRBJ2-2; absent DNA, TCRdb's TRBD2 call cannot be checked. Germline assignment: CDR1 DFQATT and CDR2 SNEGSKA (reference sequence). The CDR3 consists of 15 residues. CDR3 sequence: CSARTSGEGTGELFF.

The J gene is TRBJ2-7, the V gene TRBV27; TCRdb reports TRBD1, a call that lacks DNA to check it against. The CDR3 runs to 18 residues. Germline V gene lookup returns CDR1 MNHEY and CDR2 SMNVEV (reference sequence). CDR3 loop: CASILLVLRAGVSYEQYF.

The J gene is TRBJ2-5, the V gene TRBV30; the TCRdb call, TRBD2, lacks DNA for checking. CDR1 and CDR2 (germline): GTSNPN, SVGIG (reference sequence). There are 15 residues in the CDR3. The CDR3 reads CAWSVQRGFQETQYF.

The V call is TRBV5-4, the J call TRBJ1-2; TCRdb designates TRBD1, a call that cannot be tested without DNA. Looked up from germline, CDR1 is SGHNT and CDR2 is YYREEE (reference sequence). This CDR3 is built from 14 residues. The CDR3 sequence: CASSLGRRDYGYTF. Full variable domain (missing parts from reference TRBV5-4 and TRBJ1-2): ETGVTQSPTHLIKTRGQQVTLRCSSQSGHNTVSWYQQALGQGPQFIFQYYREEENGRGNFPPRFSGLQFPNYSSELNVNALELDDSALYLCASSLGRRDYGYTFGSGTRLTVV.

The chain employs TRBV7-2 and TRBJ2-7. CDR1 and CDR2 (germline): SGHTA, FQGNSA. CDR3 length equals 13 residues. This CDR3 reads CASSFSSSYEQYF.

This rearrangement joins TRBV24-1 to TRBJ2-2. The length of the CDR3 is 16 residues. CDR1 is KGHDR, CDR2 SFDVKD, per germline. The CDR3 loop reads CATSDFRTANTGELFF.

The V call is TRBV5-1, the J call TRBJ1-2; the D gene TCRdb calls, TRBD1, cannot be checked with no DNA. The CDR3 totals 16 residues. CDR1 and CDR2 (germline): SGHRS, YFSETQ. The CDR3 sequence: CASRQQGTYDNYGYTF.

The chain employs TRBV6-5 and TRBJ2-3; the D call of TRBD2 rests on TCRdb alone, since no DNA is present to check it. The V gene's germline CDR1 is MNHEY and CDR2 SVGAGI. CDR3 length: 15 amino acids. The CDR3 reads CASSYLAGGSDTQYF.

The chain is built from TRBV27 and TRBJ2-3; the TCRdb call, TRBD1, lacks DNA for checking. The CDR3 consists of 12 residues. Germline assignment: CDR1 MNHEY and CDR2 SMNVEV (reference sequence). CDR3: CASRGTTDTQYF.

The CDR3 sequence is CASSLNPTGLNEKLFF. This chain joins TRBV5-1 and TRBJ1-4; TCRdb's D gene call, TRBD1, goes unchecked for lack of DNA. CDR3 length equals 16 residues. Germline V CDR1 and CDR2: SGHRS, YFSETQ.

The rearrangement links TRBV7-2 to TRBJ2-7; there is no DNA to check the TCRdb D call of TRBD2. Germline V gene lookup returns CDR1 SGHTA and CDR2 FQGNSA. This CDR3 is 17 amino acids long. CDR3 amino acids: CASSLAGFGAGEDEQYF.

The CDR3 loop is CSARERVLVSYEQYF. The chain uses TRBV20-1 and TRBJ2-7; the D gene TCRdb calls, TRBD1, cannot be checked with no DNA. The CDR3 is 15 amino acids. Germline lookup yields CDR1 DFQATT and CDR2 SNEGSKA (reference sequence).

The rearrangement joins TRBV10-3 to TRBJ2-7. The CDR3 length is 15 residues. CDR1 is ENHRY, CDR2 SYGVKD, per germline. The CDR3 protein is CAISTQDRSSYEQYF.

The CDR3 protein is CATSGQVGEETQYF. This rearrangement joins TRBV15 to TRBJ2-5. Germline assignment: CDR1 LNHNV and CDR2 YYDKDF (reference sequence). This CDR3 is 14 amino acids long.

The chain couples TRBV4-1 to TRBJ2-3; TCRdb designates TRBD2, a call that cannot be tested without DNA. Germline lookup yields CDR1 MGHRA and CDR2 YSYEKL. The CDR3 is 19 residues long. This CDR3 reads CASSPGRAREVVSTDTQYF.

The chain links TRBV20-1 to TRBJ1-1; checking the TCRdb D call of TRBD1 is not possible without DNA. Germline V gene data show CDR1 as DFQATT and CDR2 as SNEGSKA (reference sequence). This CDR3 is built from 14 residues. CDR3 amino acids: CSAPRPLEGAEAFF.

The chain carries TRBV29-1 and TRBJ2-5; TCRdb picks TRBD2, but there is no DNA to check that call. This CDR3 has 14 residues. Germline V gene data show CDR1 as SQVTM and CDR2 as ANQGSEA. The CDR3 sequence is CSVAERGFQETQYF. Together with reference TRBV29-1 and TRBJ2-5, the CDR3 gives the full variable domain: SAVISQKPSRDICQRGTSLTIQCQVDSQVTMMFWYRQQPGQSLTLIATANQGSEATYESGFVIDKFPISRPNLTFSTLTVSNMSPEDSSIYLCSVAERGFQETQYFGPGTRLLVL.

J is TRBJ2-7 and V is TRBV5-1; TCRdb reports TRBD1, a call that lacks DNA to check it against. Germline CDR1 is SGHRS and CDR2 is YFSETQ. CDR3 size: 14 residues. CDR3 sequence: CASSLSTGKHEQYF.

The V and J genes are TRBV5-6 and TRBJ2-2; with no DNA, the TCRdb D assignment of TRBD2 cannot be verified. CDR1 SGHDT and CDR2 YYEEEE come from the germline V gene. This CDR3 is built from 17 residues. The CDR3 protein is CASSPTSGTAYTGELFF. Full variable domain (missing parts from reference TRBV5-6 and TRBJ2-2): DAGVTQSPTHLIKTRGQQVTLRCSPKSGHDTVSWYQQALGQGPQFIFQYYEEEERQRGNFPDRFSGHQFPNYSSELNVNALLLGDSALYLCASSPTSGTAYTGELFFGEGSRLTVL.

The chain couples TRBV6-5 to TRBJ1-1; without DNA, the TCRdb call of TRBD1 cannot be checked. This CDR3 has 15 residues. Germline V gene data show CDR1 as MNHEY and CDR2 as SVGAGI. The CDR3 sequence: CASTPRGKGNTEAFF.